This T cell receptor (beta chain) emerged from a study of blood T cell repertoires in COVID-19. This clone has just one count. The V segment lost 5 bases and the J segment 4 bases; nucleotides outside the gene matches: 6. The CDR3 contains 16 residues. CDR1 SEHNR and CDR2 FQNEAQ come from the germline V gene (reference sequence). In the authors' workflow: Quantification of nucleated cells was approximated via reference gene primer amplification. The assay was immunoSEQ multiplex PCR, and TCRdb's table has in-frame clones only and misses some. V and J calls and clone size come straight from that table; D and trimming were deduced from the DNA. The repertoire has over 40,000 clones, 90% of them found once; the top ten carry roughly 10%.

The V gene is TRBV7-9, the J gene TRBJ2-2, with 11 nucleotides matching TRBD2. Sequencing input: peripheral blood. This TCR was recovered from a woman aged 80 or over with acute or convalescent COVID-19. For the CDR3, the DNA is TGTGCCAGCAGCACGGCTAGCGGGAGGATCACCGGGGAGCTGTTTTTT. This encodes CASSTASGRITGELFF. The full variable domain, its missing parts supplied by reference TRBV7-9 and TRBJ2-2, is DTGVSQNPRHKITKRGQNVTFRCDPISEHNRLYWYRQTLGQGPEFLTYFQNEAQLEKSRLLSDRFSAERPKGSFSTLEIQRTEQGDSAMYLCASSTASGRITGELFFGEGSRLTVL.